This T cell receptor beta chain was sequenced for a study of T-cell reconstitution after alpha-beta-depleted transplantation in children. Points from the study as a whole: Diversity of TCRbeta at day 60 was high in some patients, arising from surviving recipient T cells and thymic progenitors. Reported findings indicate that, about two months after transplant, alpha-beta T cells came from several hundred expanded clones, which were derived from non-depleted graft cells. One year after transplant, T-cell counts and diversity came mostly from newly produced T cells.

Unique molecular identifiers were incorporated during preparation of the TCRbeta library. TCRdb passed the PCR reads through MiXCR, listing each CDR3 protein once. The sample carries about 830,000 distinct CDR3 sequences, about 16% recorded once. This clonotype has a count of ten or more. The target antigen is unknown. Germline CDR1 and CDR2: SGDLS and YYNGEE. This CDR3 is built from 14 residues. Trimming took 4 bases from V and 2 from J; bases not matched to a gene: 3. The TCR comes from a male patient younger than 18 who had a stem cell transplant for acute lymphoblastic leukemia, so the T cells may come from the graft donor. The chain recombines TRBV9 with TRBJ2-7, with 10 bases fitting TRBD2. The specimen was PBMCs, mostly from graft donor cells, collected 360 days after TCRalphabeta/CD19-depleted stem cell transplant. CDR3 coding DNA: TGTGCCAGCAGCCCCAGCGGGAGGGCCTACGAGCAGTACTTC. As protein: CASSPSGRAYEQYF.